This is a list of T cell receptor beta chains from one sample in a study of beta chain features in type 1 diabetes. Here immunoSEQ multiplex PCR was the method, and the copy in TCRdb shows in-frame clones only, minus some. This sample yields about 660,000 clones, of which around an eighth are seen a single time; roughly 0.04% belongs to the top ten. Source material: naive CD4+ T cells from blood. The receptor set was obtained from a man between 18 and 35 years old with type 1 diabetes. Both conserved end residues are part of each CDR3. The order of the fields is D gene, clone size, V gene, J gene, CDR3 protein, CDR3 DNA. D genes are given only for firm matches. Size is omitted from some rows. Given values are once, few, many or a class for expanded clones.

D gene: TRBD2
clone size: .
V gene: TRBV30
J gene: TRBJ2-5
CDR3 protein: CAWSPGGLGETQYF
CDR3 DNA: TGTGCCTGGAGTCCGGGGGGACTAGGGGAGACCCAGTACTTC

D gene: .
clone size: few
V gene: TRBV7-3
J gene: TRBJ2-1
CDR3 protein: CASSFDLYNEQFF
CDR3 DNA: TGTGCCAGCAGCTTCGACTTGTACAATGAGCAGTTCTTC

D gene: .
clone size: few
V gene: TRBV29-1
J gene: TRBJ2-1
CDR3 protein: CSVAFDFSLYNEQFF
CDR3 DNA: TGCAGCGTTGCGTTCGACTTTTCCCTGTACAATGAGCAGTTCTTC

D gene: TRBD2
clone size: .
V gene: TRBV18
J gene: TRBJ2-1
CDR3 protein: CASSLRTSGSGDEQFF
CDR3 DNA: TGTGCCAGCTCACTTCGGACTAGCGGGAGCGGTGATGAGCAGTTCTTC

D gene: TRBD1
clone size: few
V gene: TRBV4-3
J gene: TRBJ2-7
CDR3 protein: CASSQSYRGYEQYF
CDR3 DNA: TGCGCCAGCAGCCAATCTTACAGGGGGTACGAGCAGTACTTC

D gene: TRBD2
clone size: few
V gene: TRBV4-2
J gene: TRBJ2-7
CDR3 protein: CASSQERLAGYEQYF
CDR3 DNA: TGTGCCAGCAGCCAAGAGCGTCTAGCGGGCTACGAGCAGTACTTC

D gene: TRBD1
clone size: .
V gene: TRBV9
J gene: TRBJ1-1
CDR3 protein: CASSLLAGGGHTEAFF
CDR3 DNA: TGTGCCAGCAGCCTACTGGCAGGGGGCGGCCACACTGAAGCTTTCTTT

D gene: .
clone size: .
V gene: TRBV5-1
J gene: TRBJ2-1
CDR3 protein: CASSPYSGTTSYNEQFF
CDR3 DNA: TGCGCCAGCAGCCCCTACAGTGGTACCACCTCCTACAATGAGCAGTTCTTC

D gene: TRBD2
clone size: .
V gene: TRBV9
J gene: TRBJ2-3
CDR3 protein: CASSVVERGGTDTQYF
CDR3 DNA: TGTGCCAGCAGCGTAGTCGAGCGGGGGGGCACAGATACGCAGTATTTT

D gene: .
clone size: few
V gene: TRBV6-5
J gene: TRBJ2-5
CDR3 protein: CASSYSSREETQYF
CDR3 DNA: TGTGCCAGCAGTTACTCGTCCAGGGAAGAGACCCAGTACTTC

D gene: .
clone size: .
V gene: TRBV30
J gene: TRBJ1-3
CDR3 protein: CACSIGYSGNTIYF
CDR3 DNA: TGTGCCTGCAGTATAGGGTATTCTGGAAACACCATATATTTT

D gene: .
clone size: .
V gene: TRBV7-2
J gene: TRBJ2-3
CDR3 protein: CASRLVADTQYF
CDR3 DNA: TGTGCCAGCAGGTTGGTGGCGGATACGCAGTATTTT

D gene: .
clone size: few
V gene: TRBV7-9
J gene: TRBJ2-5
CDR3 protein: CASTLTPGTQETQYF
CDR3 DNA: TGTGCCAGCACCTTAACCCCCGGGACCCAAGAGACCCAGTACTTC

D gene: .
clone size: .
V gene: TRBV30
J gene: TRBJ2-7
CDR3 protein: CAWSVGGAGSYEQYF
CDR3 DNA: TGTGCCTGGAGTGTCGGAGGGGCAGGGTCCTACGAGCAGTACTTC

D gene: .
clone size: few
V gene: TRBV5-1
J gene: TRBJ2-2
CDR3 protein: CASRRVDTGELFF
CDR3 DNA: TGCGCCAGCAGGAGGGTGGACACCGGGGAGCTGTTTTTT

D gene: .
clone size: once
V gene: TRBV6-5
J gene: TRBJ2-3
CDR3 protein: CASSYQDGTDTQYF
CDR3 DNA: TGTGCCAGCAGTTACCAGGACGGCACAGATACGCAGTATTTT

D gene: TRBD1
clone size: few
V gene: TRBV5-1
J gene: TRBJ2-7
CDR3 protein: CASSLATGVPSYEQYF
CDR3 DNA: TGCGCCAGCAGCTTGGCCACAGGGGTTCCCTCCTACGAGCAGTACTTC

D gene: .
clone size: .
V gene: TRBV7-2
J gene: TRBJ2-7
CDR3 protein: CASSLSGFSYEQYF
CDR3 DNA: TGTGCCAGCAGCCTATCAGGGTTCTCCTACGAGCAGTACTTC

D gene: .
clone size: .
V gene: TRBV6-5
J gene: TRBJ1-5
CDR3 protein: CASGENSNQPQHF
CDR3 DNA: TGTGCCAGTGGGGAGAATAGCAATCAGCCCCAGCATTTT

D gene: TRBD1
clone size: few
V gene: TRBV30
J gene: TRBJ1-2
CDR3 protein: CAWSGGQGIYGYTF
CDR3 DNA: TGTGCCTGGAGTGGGGGACAGGGAATCTATGGCTACACCTTC

D gene: .
clone size: .
V gene: TRBV7-9
J gene: TRBJ1-1
CDR3 protein: CASSLEGEAFF
CDR3 DNA: TGTGCCAGCAGCTTAGAGGGTGAAGCTTTCTTT

D gene: .
clone size: .
V gene: TRBV6-4
J gene: TRBJ2-3
CDR3 protein: CASSRDTSTDTQYF
CDR3 DNA: TGTGCCAGCAGCCGGGACACCAGCACAGATACGCAGTATTTT

D gene: TRBD1
clone size: .
V gene: TRBV7-9
J gene: TRBJ1-1
CDR3 protein: CASSRQGGTEAFF
CDR3 DNA: TGTGCCAGCAGCCGACAGGGAGGGACTGAAGCTTTCTTT

D gene: TRBD1
clone size: few
V gene: TRBV18
J gene: TRBJ2-7
CDR3 protein: CASSPRTGGYDEQYF
CDR3 DNA: TGTGCCAGCTCACCGCGGACAGGGGGCTACGACGAGCAGTACTTC

D gene: .
clone size: .
V gene: TRBV10-3
J gene: TRBJ1-5
CDR3 protein: CAISETGIEQPQHF
CDR3 DNA: TGTGCCATCAGTGAAACGGGGATTGAACAGCCCCAGCATTTT

D gene: .
clone size: .
V gene: TRBV29-1
J gene: TRBJ1-5
CDR3 protein: CSVSPGGNQPQHF
CDR3 DNA: TGCAGCGTTTCGCCGGGAGGGAATCAGCCCCAGCATTTT

D gene: TRBD1
clone size: .
V gene: TRBV19
J gene: TRBJ2-2
CDR3 protein: CASSTTGVVYTGELFF
CDR3 DNA: TGTGCCAGTAGTACGACAGGGGTGGTTTACACCGGGGAGCTGTTTTTT

D gene: .
clone size: .
V gene: TRBV10-3
J gene: TRBJ2-5
CDR3 protein: CAIRVAGQETQYF
CDR3 DNA: TGTGCCATCAGGGTAGCAGGGCAAGAGACCCAGTACTTC

D gene: .
clone size: .
V gene: TRBV30
J gene: TRBJ1-1
CDR3 protein: CAWSKQGGNTEAFF
CDR3 DNA: TGTGCCTGGAGTAAACAGGGTGGAAACACTGAAGCTTTCTTT

D gene: TRBD2
clone size: few
V gene: TRBV18
J gene: TRBJ2-7
CDR3 protein: CASSITSGGTYEQYF
CDR3 DNA: TGTGCCAGCTCAATTACTAGCGGGGGCACCTACGAGCAGTACTTC

D gene: .
clone size: few
V gene: TRBV21-1
J gene: TRBJ2-3
CDR3 protein: CASSKDGASGRAVDTQYF
CDR3 DNA: TGTGCCAGCAGCAAAGACGGGGCTAGCGGGAGGGCGGTCGATACGCAGTATTTT

D gene: .
clone size: .
V gene: TRBV30
J gene: TRBJ1-5
CDR3 protein: CAWSVPRGQPQHF
CDR3 DNA: TGTGCCTGGAGTGTACCACGTGGGCAGCCCCAGCATTTT

D gene: .
clone size: few
V gene: TRBV4-3
J gene: TRBJ2-7
CDR3 protein: CASSQRGLGEQYF
CDR3 DNA: TGCGCCAGCAGCCAAAGAGGCCTAGGGGAGCAGTACTTC

D gene: .
clone size: few
V gene: TRBV11-2
J gene: TRBJ2-1
CDR3 protein: CASIPKFF
CDR3 DNA: TGTGCCAGCATCCCTAAGTTCTTC

D gene: .
clone size: few
V gene: TRBV30
J gene: TRBJ1-2
CDR3 protein: CAWGPVGDWGYTF
CDR3 DNA: TGTGCCTGGGGGCCCGTCGGGGATTGGGGCTACACCTTC

D gene: TRBD1
clone size: .
V gene: TRBV10-3
J gene: TRBJ2-7
CDR3 protein: CAISVRDSVYEQYF
CDR3 DNA: TGTGCCATCAGTGTCCGGGACAGCGTCTACGAGCAGTACTTC

D gene: .
clone size: .
V gene: TRBV28
J gene: TRBJ1-1
CDR3 protein: CASTVTGRGAGTEAFF
CDR3 DNA: TGTGCCAGCACCGTTACGGGGAGGGGGGCTGGAACTGAAGCTTTCTTT

D gene: .
clone size: few
V gene: TRBV27
J gene: TRBJ1-2
CDR3 protein: CASRSTRSGTYGYTF
CDR3 DNA: TGTGCCAGCAGGTCCACCCGATCAGGGACCTATGGCTACACCTTC

D gene: .
clone size: few
V gene: TRBV11-2
J gene: TRBJ2-5
CDR3 protein: CASSLGRVQETQYF
CDR3 DNA: TGTGCCAGCAGCTTAGGCAGAGTCCAAGAGACCCAGTACTTC

D gene: .
clone size: .
V gene: TRBV2
J gene: TRBJ1-5
CDR3 protein: CASSEAPGQVHQPQHF
CDR3 DNA: TGTGCCAGCAGTGAAGCGCCGGGGCAGGTACATCAGCCCCAGCATTTT

D gene: TRBD1
clone size: few
V gene: TRBV30
J gene: TRBJ1-2
CDR3 protein: CAWRDRGVGNYGYTF
CDR3 DNA: TGTGCCTGGAGGGACAGGGGAGTCGGTAACTATGGCTACACCTTC

D gene: TRBD2
clone size: .
V gene: TRBV2
J gene: TRBJ2-1
CDR3 protein: CASSPGTSGGPGEQFF
CDR3 DNA: TGTGCCAGCAGTCCCGGGACTAGCGGGGGGCCGGGTGAGCAGTTCTTC

D gene: TRBD1
clone size: .
V gene: TRBV19
J gene: TRBJ2-3
CDR3 protein: CASSMGTANTDTQYF
CDR3 DNA: TGTGCCAGTAGTATGGGGACAGCTAACACAGATACGCAGTATTTT

D gene: .
clone size: once
V gene: TRBV7-2
J gene: TRBJ2-7
CDR3 protein: CASLDSYSYEQYF
CDR3 DNA: TGTGCCAGCTTAGACAGTTACTCCTACGAGCAGTACTTC

D gene: TRBD1
clone size: few
V gene: TRBV29-1
J gene: TRBJ2-7
CDR3 protein: CSGGATGNGEQYF
CDR3 DNA: TGCAGCGGTGGGGCGACAGGGAATGGCGAGCAGTACTTC

D gene: .
clone size: few
V gene: TRBV9
J gene: TRBJ1-1
CDR3 protein: CASSVDGRQNTEAFF
CDR3 DNA: TGTGCCAGCAGCGTAGACGGAAGGCAAAACACTGAAGCTTTCTTT

D gene: TRBD2
clone size: few
V gene: TRBV7-2
J gene: TRBJ2-3
CDR3 protein: CASSSSSIGGGPSTQYF
CDR3 DNA: TGTGCCAGCAGCTCATCTTCGATCGGGGGAGGGCCCTCTACGCAGTATTTT

D gene: TRBD2
clone size: few
V gene: TRBV10-3
J gene: TRBJ2-1
CDR3 protein: CATGLAGANEQFF
CDR3 DNA: TGTGCCACCGGACTAGCGGGAGCGAATGAGCAGTTCTTC